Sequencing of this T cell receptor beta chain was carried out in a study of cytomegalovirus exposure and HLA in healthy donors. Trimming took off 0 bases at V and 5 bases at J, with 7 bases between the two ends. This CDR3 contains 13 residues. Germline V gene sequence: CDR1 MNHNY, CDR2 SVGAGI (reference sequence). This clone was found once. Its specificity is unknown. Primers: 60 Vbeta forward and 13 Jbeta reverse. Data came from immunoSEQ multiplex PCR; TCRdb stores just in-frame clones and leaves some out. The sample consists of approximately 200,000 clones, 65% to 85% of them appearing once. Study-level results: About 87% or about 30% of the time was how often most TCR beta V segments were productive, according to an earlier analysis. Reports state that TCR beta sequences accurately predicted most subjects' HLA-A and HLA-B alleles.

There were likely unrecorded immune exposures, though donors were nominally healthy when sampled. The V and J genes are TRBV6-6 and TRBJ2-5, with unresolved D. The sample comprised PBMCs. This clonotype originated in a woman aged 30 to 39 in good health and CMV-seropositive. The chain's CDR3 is CASSYSPRETQYF. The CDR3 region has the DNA TGTGCCAGCAGTTACTCACCTCGGGAGACCCAGTACTTC.